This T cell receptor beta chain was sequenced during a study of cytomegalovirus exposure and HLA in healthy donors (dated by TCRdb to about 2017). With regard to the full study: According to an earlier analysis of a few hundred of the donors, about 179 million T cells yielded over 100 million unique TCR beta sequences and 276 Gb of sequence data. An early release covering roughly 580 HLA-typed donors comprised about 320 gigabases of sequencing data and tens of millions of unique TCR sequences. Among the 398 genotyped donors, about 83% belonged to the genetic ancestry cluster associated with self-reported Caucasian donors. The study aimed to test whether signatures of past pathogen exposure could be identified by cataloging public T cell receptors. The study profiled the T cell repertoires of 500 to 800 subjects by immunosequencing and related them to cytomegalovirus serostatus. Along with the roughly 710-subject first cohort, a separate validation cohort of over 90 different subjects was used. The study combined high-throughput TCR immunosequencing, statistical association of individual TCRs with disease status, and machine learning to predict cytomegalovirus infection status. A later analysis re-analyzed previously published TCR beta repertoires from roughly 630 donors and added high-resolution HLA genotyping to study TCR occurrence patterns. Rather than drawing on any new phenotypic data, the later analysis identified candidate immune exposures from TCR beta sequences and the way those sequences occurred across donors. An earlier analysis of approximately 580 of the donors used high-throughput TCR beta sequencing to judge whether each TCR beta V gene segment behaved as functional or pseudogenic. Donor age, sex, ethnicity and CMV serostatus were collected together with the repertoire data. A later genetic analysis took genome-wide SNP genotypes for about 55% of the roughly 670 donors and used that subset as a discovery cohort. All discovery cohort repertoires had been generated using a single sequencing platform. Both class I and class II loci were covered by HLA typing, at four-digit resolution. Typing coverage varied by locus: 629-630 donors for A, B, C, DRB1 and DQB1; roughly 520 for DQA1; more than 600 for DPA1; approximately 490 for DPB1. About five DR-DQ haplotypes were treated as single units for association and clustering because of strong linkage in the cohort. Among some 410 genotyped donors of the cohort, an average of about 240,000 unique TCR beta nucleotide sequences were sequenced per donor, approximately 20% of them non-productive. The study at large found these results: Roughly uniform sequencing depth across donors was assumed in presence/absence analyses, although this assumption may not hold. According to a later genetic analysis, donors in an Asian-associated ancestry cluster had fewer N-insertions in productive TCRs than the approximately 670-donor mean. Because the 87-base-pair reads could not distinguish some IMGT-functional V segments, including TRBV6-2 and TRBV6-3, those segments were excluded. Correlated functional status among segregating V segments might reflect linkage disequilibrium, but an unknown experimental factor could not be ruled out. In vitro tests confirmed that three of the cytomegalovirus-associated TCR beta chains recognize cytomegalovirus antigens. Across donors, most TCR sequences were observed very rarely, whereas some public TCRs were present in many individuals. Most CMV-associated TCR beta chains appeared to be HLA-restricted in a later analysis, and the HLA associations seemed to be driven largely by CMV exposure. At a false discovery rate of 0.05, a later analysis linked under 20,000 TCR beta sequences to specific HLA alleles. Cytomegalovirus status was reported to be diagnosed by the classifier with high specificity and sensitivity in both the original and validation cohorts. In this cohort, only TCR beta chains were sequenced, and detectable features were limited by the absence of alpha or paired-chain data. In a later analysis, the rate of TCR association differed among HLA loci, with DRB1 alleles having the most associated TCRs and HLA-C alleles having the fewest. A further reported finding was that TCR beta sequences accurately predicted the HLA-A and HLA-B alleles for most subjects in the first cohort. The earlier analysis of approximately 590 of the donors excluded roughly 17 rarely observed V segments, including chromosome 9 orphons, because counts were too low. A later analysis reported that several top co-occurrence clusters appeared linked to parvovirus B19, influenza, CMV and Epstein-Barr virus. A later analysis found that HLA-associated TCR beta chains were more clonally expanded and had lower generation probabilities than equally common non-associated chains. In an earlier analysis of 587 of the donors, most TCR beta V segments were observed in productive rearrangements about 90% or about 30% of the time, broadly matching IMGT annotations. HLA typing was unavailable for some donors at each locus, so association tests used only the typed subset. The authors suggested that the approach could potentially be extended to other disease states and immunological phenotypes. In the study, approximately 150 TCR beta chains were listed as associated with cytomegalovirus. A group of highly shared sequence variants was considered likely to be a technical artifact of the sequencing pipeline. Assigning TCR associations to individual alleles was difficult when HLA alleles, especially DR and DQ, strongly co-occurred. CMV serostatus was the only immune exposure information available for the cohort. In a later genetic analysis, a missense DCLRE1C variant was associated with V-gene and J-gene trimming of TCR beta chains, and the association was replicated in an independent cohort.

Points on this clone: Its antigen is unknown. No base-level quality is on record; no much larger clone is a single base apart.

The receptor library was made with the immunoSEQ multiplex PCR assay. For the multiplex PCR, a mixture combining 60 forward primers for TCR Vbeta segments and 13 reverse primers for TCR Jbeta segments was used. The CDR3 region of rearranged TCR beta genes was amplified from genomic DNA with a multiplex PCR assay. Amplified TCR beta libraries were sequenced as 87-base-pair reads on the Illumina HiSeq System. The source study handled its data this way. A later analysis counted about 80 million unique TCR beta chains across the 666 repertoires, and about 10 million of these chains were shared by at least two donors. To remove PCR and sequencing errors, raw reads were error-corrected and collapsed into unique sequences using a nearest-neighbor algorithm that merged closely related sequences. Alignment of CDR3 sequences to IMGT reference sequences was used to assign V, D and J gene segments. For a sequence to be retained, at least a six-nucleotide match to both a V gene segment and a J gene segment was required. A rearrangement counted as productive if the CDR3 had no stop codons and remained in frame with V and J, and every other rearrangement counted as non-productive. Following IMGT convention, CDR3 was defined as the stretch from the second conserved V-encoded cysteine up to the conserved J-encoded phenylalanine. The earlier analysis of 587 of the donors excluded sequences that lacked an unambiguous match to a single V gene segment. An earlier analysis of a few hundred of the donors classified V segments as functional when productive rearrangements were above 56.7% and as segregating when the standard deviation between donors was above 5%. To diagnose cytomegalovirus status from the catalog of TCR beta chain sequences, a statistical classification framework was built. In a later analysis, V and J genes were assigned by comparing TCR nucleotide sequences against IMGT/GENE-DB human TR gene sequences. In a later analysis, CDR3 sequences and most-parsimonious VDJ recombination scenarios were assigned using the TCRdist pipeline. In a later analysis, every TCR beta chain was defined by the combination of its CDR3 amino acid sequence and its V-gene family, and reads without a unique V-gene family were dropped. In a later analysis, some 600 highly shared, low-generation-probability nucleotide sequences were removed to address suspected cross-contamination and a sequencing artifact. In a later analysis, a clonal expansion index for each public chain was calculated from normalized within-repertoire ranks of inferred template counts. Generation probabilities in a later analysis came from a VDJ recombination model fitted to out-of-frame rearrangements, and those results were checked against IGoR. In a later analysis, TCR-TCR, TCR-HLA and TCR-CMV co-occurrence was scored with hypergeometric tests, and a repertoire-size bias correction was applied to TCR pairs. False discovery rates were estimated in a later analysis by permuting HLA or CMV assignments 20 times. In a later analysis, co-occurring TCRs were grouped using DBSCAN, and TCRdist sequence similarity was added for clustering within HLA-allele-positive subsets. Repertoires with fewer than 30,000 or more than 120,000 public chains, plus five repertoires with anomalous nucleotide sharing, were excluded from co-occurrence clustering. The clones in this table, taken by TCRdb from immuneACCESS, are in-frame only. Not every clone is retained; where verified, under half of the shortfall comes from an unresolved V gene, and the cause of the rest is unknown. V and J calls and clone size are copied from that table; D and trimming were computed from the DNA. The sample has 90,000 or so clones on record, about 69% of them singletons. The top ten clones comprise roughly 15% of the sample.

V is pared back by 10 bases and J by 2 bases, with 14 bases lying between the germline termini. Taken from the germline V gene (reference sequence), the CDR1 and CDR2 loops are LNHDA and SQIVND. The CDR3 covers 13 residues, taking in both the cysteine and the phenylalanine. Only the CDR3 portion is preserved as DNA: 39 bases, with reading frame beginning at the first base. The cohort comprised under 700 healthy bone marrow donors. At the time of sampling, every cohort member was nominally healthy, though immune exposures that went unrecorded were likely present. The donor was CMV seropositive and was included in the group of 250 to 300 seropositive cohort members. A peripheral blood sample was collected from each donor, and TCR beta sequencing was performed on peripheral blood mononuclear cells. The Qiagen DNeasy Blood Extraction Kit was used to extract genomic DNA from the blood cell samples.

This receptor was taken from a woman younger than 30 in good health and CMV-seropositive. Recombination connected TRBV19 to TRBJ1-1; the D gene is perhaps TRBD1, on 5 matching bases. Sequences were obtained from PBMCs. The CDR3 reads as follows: CATRRGINTEAFF. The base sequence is TGTGCCACCCGACGGGGGATCAACACTGAAGCTTTCTTT.